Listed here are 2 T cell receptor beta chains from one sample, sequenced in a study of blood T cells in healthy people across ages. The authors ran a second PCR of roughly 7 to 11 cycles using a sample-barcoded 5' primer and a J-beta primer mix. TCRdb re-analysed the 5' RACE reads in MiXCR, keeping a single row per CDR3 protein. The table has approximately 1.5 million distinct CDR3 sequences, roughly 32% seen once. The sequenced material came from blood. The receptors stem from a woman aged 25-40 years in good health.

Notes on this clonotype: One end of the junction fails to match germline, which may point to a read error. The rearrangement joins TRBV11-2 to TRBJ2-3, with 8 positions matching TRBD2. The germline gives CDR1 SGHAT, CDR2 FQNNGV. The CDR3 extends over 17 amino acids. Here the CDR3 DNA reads TGTGCCAGCAGCCCTCGGGGCGGGGGGCCTCCCACAGATGCGCAGTATTTT. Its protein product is CASSPRGGGPPTDAQYF.

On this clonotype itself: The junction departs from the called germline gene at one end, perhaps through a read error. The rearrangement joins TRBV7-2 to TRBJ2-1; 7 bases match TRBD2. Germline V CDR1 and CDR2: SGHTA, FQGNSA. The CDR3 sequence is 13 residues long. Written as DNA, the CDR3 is TGTGTCAGCAGCTTACGGGGAGGGGATGAGCAGTTCTTC. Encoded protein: CVSSLRGGDEQFF.